This T cell receptor beta chain originates from a study of graft-versus-host responses after intestinal transplantation. Study at large: Induction using anti-thymocyte globulin, followed by tacrolimus and steroids for around 3 years, was given to all recipients. General study findings and limits: Some GvH clones were seen earlier in gut or blood, suggesting intestinal origin. Some patients had graft-donor T cell macrochimerism, and their allografts showed high graft-versus-host to host-versus-graft clonal ratios.

Profiling relied on immunoSEQ multiplex PCR, and the TCRdb table lists in-frame clones only, not all of them. The sample records about 82,000 clones, 91% being singletons. V shed 2 bases and J shed 6 bases, with 14 bases lying between them. The CDR3 length is 16 residues. Germline V gene lookup returns CDR1 SGHTA and CDR2 FQGNSA. As concerns this clone: Its antigen is currently unknown.

This receptor was taken from a human donor who received an intestinal transplant. Sequenced material: unstimulated CD4+ T cells sorted from spleen or lymph node cells, taken before intestinal transplant. This chain joins TRBV7-2 and TRBJ1-6; D unresolved. The CDR3 loop reads CASSLYSGLSNSPLHF. As DNA, the CDR3 is TGTGCCAGCAGCTTATATTCGGGTCTTAGTAATTCACCCCTCCACTTT.